A single sample is the source of the 3 T cell receptor beta chains below, sequenced in a study of control samples from healthy donors and cancer patients. The data were produced by immunoSEQ multiplex PCR, yet TCRdb's version contains in-frame clones alone and is incomplete. The sample has 100,000 to 150,000 clones, approximately 92% seen once; the top ten hold around 2.5%. What was sequenced was blood. These TCRs come from a man in his forties or fifties in good health.

This chain uses TRBV11-3 with TRBJ1-1; the D is unclear. Germline CDR1 SGHNT, CDR2 YENEEA. The CDR3 sequence is 13 residues long. V shed 5 bases and J shed 1 base, with 8 bases lying between them. The CDR3 spells CASSLTQNTEAFF. The CDR3 DNA follows: TGTGCCAGCAGCCTTACTCAGAACACTGAAGCTTTCTTT.

The chain employs TRBV6-5 and TRBJ1-5, with a possible D match to TRBD1 (5 bases). The CDR3 loop spans 14 amino acids. Germline-derived CDR1 and CDR2 are MNHEY and SVGAGI. With 6 bases removed from V and 2 bases from J, the gap between germline ends came to 11 bases. CDR3 nucleotides: TGTGCCAGCAGGGGGGGGGAGGGCAATCAGCCCCAGCATTTT. Translated: CASRGGEGNQPQHF.

This clone was counted between two and nine times. This sequence joins TRBV10-2 and TRBJ2-2; D could derive from TRBD1 or TRBD2 (5 bases each). With 4 bases removed from V and 9 bases from J, the gap between germline ends came to 21 bases. Per the germline V gene, CDR1 is WSHSY and CDR2 is SAAADI. The length of the CDR3 is 16 residues. CDR3 residues: CASSVVGVGSNRELFF. CDR3 DNA: TGCGCCAGCAGTGTGGTGGGGGTAGGTTCGAATCGGGAGCTGTTTTTT.